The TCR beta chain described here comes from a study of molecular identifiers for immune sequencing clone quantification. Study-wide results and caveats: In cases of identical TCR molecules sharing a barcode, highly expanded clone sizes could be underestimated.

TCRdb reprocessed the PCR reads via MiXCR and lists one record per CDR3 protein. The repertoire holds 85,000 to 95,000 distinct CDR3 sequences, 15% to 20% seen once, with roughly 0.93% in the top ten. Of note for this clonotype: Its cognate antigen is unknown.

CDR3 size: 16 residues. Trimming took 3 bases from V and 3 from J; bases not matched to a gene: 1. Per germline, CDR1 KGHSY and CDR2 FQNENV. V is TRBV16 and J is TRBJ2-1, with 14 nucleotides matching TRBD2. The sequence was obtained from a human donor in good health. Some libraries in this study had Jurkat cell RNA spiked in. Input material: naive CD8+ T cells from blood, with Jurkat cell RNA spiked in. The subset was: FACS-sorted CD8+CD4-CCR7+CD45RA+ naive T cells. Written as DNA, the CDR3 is TGTGCCAGCAGCCAGGGACTAGCGGGAGTCTACAATGAGCAGTTCTTC. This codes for CASSQGLAGVYNEQFF.